This note documents a single T cell receptor (beta chain) sequence. Its matching antigen is unknown. The data were obtained in a study of CD8+ T cells in alopecia areata. Study findings and constraints: Normal scalp showed lower clonality than lesional scalp, especially alopecia totalis/universalis. During tofacitinib treatment, many expanded lesional clones remained in scalp and blood.

Sequencing templates came from extracted RNA that was reverse transcribed into cDNA. The method was immunoSEQ multiplex PCR; TCRdb's version includes in-frame clones alone and lacks a portion of them. The sample records 150,000 to 200,000 clones, 64% being singletons. The treatment: oral pan-JAK inhibitor, 5-10 mg twice daily. Peripheral blood, together with lesional scalp punch biopsies, was collected from alopecia areata patients. The CDR3 sequence is 12 residues long. V was trimmed by 3 bases and J by 7 bases, leaving 13 bases between them. Germline V gene sequence: CDR1 GTSNPN, CDR2 SVGIG (reference sequence).

The chain links TRBV30 to TRBJ2-7; D is perhaps TRBD1 (6 bases). The TCR comes from a human donor with alopecia areata. The sequencing here drew on CD4+ T cells sorted from blood, taken at roughly week 49, from a patient treated with tofacitinib. This CDR3 reads CAWSNTGHEQYF. CDR3 DNA sequence: TGTGCCTGGAGCAACACAGGGCATGAGCAGTACTTC.